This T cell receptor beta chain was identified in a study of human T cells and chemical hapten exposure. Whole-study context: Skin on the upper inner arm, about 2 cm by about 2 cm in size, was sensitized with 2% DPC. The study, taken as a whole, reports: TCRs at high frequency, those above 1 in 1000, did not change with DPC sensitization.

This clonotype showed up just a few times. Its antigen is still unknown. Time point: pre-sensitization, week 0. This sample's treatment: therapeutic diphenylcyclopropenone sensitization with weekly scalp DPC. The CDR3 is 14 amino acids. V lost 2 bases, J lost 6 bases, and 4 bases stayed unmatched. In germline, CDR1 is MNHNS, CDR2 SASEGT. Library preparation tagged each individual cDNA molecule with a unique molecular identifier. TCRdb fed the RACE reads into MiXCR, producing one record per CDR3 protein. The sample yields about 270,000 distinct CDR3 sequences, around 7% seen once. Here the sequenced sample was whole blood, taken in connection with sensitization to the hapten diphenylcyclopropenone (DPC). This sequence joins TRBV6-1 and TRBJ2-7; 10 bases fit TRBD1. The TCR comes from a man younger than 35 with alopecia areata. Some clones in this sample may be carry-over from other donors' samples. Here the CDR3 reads CASSELGTGVEQYF. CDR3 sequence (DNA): TGTGCCAGCAGTGAATTGGGGACAGGGGTCGAGCAGTACTTC.